The 9 T cell receptor beta chains below were found in one sample sequenced in a study of T cell repertoires in cytomegalovirus infection. These receptors have no known antigen. TCRdb passed the reads through MiXCR, listing each CDR3 protein once. The repertoire holds around 900,000 distinct CDR3 sequences, approximately 31% seen once, with around an eighth in the top ten. This specimen consisted of cultured CD8+ T cells from PBMCs, obtained from culture after CMV antigen stimulation. The receptors come from a human donor in good health (CMV status not recorded). Some clones in this sample may be carry-over from other donors' samples.

The genes are TRBV3-1 and TRBJ2-3; 8 bases are shared with TRBD2. This CDR3 comprises 18 residues. CDR1 LGHDT and CDR2 YNNKEL come from the germline V gene (reference sequence). With 0 bases clipped from V and 2 bases from J, the junction kept 10 bases outside the gene matches. In DNA, the CDR3 is TGTGCCAGCAGCCAAGATCGGGCGGGGGGAGCGATCACAGATACGCAGTATTTT. Amino acids: CASSQDRAGGAITDTQYF.

This clonotype turned up a few times. This chain links TRBV6-2 or TRBV6-3 with TRBJ2-1; D remains unclear. The V end was cut by 2 bases, the J end by 0 bases, with 14 bases between. The germline V gene has CDR1 MNHEY and CDR2 SVGEGT. This CDR3 comprises 17 residues. CDR3 nucleotide sequence: TGTGCCAGCAGTTACAGTCCTCAAAGCTTCTCCTACAATGAGCAGTTCTTC. Amino acids: CASSYSPQSFSYNEQFF.

A few counts support this clonotype. The chain recombines TRBV12-5 with TRBJ2-1; tentatively, D is TRBD2 (5 bases). CDR3 size: 17 residues. Trimming stripped 3 bases from V and 8 bases from J, with 23 bases between. CDR1 is LGHNT, CDR2 FRNRAP, per germline. The chain's CDR3 is CASGFVSWERAPDEQFF. In DNA form, the CDR3 reads TGTGCTAGTGGTTTCGTTAGTTGGGAGAGAGCTCCAGATGAGCAGTTCTTC.

This rearrangement joins TRBV6-1 to TRBJ1-1, with D perhaps TRBD1 (5 bases). Per the germline V gene, CDR1 is MNHNS and CDR2 is SASEGT. This CDR3 is built from 13 residues. Between the trimmed V and J ends, which lost 2 bases and 10 bases, there was a span of 14 bases. Written as DNA, the CDR3 is TGTGCCAGCAGTGAATGGGGGGGGGAGCGAGCTTTCTTT. It translates to CASSEWGGERAFF.

This clonotype was picked up a small number of times. The J gene is TRBJ1-4, the V gene TRBV10-3; 8 bases agree with TRBD1. The junction had 8 bases not matched to a gene; V was cut back by 6 bases and J by 5 bases. The germline V gene encodes CDR1 ENHRY and CDR2 SYGVKD. This CDR3 has 15 residues. CDR3 nucleotide sequence: TGTGCCATCAGGGAAGACAGGGGAGGGAATGAAAAACTGTTTTTT. Amino acids: CAIREDRGGNEKLFF.

This clonotype was counted a few times. CDR3 residues: CASTLDSSSYNEQFF. The CDR3 DNA reads TGTGCCAGCACCTTGGACAGCAGCTCCTACAATGAGCAGTTCTTC. The J gene is TRBJ2-1, the V gene TRBV12-3 or TRBV12-4, with D perhaps matching TRBD1 (6 bases). Trimming left V 7 bases short and J 0 bases short, with 13 bases between. There are 15 residues in the CDR3.

In this sample, this clonotype turned up many times. This chain links TRBV7-9 with TRBJ2-2; possible D gene TRBD2, 7 bases. The CDR3 contains 17 residues. Germline V lookup: CDR1 SEHNR, CDR2 FQNEAQ (reference sequence). With 4 bases removed from V and 5 bases from J, the gap between germline ends came to 20 bases. The CDR3 DNA follows: TGTGCCAGCAGCTCTGAAGTCGGGGGGCCGTGGACCGGGGAGCTGTTTTTT. Translation gives CASSSEVGGPWTGELFF.

This clonotype was counted ten times or more. The chain links TRBV7-2 to TRBJ2-7, with D perhaps matching TRBD1 (6 bases). The CDR3 is 14 residues long. Germline CDR1 reads SGHTA; CDR2 reads FQGNSA. Trimming stripped 5 bases from V and 1 base from J, with 12 bases between. In DNA form, the CDR3 reads TGTGCCAGCAGCGCCGAGGGGGAATCCTACGAGCAGTACTTC. This encodes CASSAEGESYEQYF.

This chain uses TRBV6-5 with TRBJ2-5; TRBD1 matches at 8 bases. The CDR3 runs to 16 residues. Per the germline V gene, CDR1 is MNHEY and CDR2 is SVGAGI. V shed 4 bases and J 5 bases; nucleotides not matched to a gene: 12. For the CDR3, the DNA is TGTGCCAGCAGTTCCCTCGGACAGGGCTTTGGGGAGACCCAGTACTTC. Protein product: CASSSLGQGFGETQYF.